The next 3 T cell receptor beta chains were all read from a single sample in a study of CD8 T cells in ankylosing spondylitis. No antigen has been identified for these receptors. Study-wide points: Seemingly characteristic of ankylosing spondylitis blood was a TCR beta motif consisting of roughly 8 highly homologous variants.

From the 5' RACE reads, TCRdb called clonotypes with MiXCR, one entry per CDR3 protein. The profile shows more than 650,000 distinct CDR3 sequences, approximately 10% of them singletons. The sample consisted of blood, either unsorted or a sorted T cell fraction (not recorded which). The source of these receptors is a male donor with ankylosing spondylitis.

This clonotype was observed a handful of times. The chain carries TRBV28 and TRBJ2-3; D uncertain. CDR3 length equals 14 residues. Trimming took 4 bases from V and 0 from J, leaving 8 bases between them. Germline CDR1 reads MDHEN; CDR2 reads SYDVKM. The DNA for the CDR3 is TGTGCCAGCAGTTCAGAGTATAGCACAGATACGCAGTATTTT. This codes for CASSSEYSTDTQYF.

This clonotype occurred many times. The chain joins TRBV29-1 to TRBJ1-5; 9 bases match TRBD1. V dropped 6 bases and J dropped 2; count of bases not matched to a gene: 8. The CDR3 extends over 15 amino acids. CDR1 SQVTM and CDR2 ANQGSEA come from the germline V gene. The CDR3 nucleotides read TGCAGCGTCAGATACAGGGGGCTAGGCAATCAGCCCCAGCATTTT. Its protein is CSVRYRGLGNQPQHF. Together with reference TRBV29-1 and TRBJ1-5, the CDR3 gives the full variable domain: SAVISQKPSRDICQRGTSLTIQCQVDSQVTMMFWYRQQPGQSLTLIATANQGSEATYESGFVIDKFPISRPNLTFSTLTVSNMSPEDSSIYLCSVRYRGLGNQPQHFGDGTRLSIL.

This clonotype has just a few counts. The V call is TRBV12-3 or TRBV12-4, the J call TRBJ1-2; 9 nucleotides line up with TRBD1. This CDR3 spans 16 amino acids. The trim removed 1 base at V and 2 bases at J, leaving 5 bases unmatched. The DNA for the CDR3 is TGTGCCAGCAGTTTAGGAGGGACAGGGATGAACTATGGCTACACCTTC. This sequence encodes CASSLGGTGMNYGYTF.